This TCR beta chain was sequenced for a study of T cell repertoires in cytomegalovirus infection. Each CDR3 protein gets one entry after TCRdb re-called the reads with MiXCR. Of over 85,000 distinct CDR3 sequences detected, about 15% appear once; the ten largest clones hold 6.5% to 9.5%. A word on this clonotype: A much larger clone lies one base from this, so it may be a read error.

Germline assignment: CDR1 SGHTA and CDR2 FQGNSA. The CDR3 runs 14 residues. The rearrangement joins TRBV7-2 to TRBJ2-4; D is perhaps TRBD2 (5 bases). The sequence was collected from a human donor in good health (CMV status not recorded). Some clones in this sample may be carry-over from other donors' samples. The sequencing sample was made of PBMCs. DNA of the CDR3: TGTGACAGCAGCTCCGGACTAGCCAAAAACATTCAGTACTTC. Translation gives CDSSSGLAKNIQYF.